These 28 T cell receptor beta chains were all obtained from the same sample, sequenced in a study of blood T cell repertoires in COVID-19. Repertoires were generated with immunoSEQ multiplex PCR, while TCRdb's copy carries only in-frame clones and drops some. The sample has approximately 84,000 clones, roughly 79% seen once; the top ten hold 16%. Sequenced sample: peripheral blood. The source is a human donor in a cohort sampled during active COVID-19.

The chain uses TRBV14 and TRBJ1-1; D not resolved. V lost 5 bases and J 8 bases, leaving 12 bases between the germline ends. The CDR3 contains 12 residues. The germline V gene has CDR1 SGHDN and CDR2 FVKESK. The CDR3 nucleotides are TGTGCCAGCAGCAAGAACGCCGGGGAAGCTTTCTTT. This sequence encodes CASSKNAGEAFF. Full variable domain (missing parts from reference TRBV14 and TRBJ1-1): EAGVTQFPSHSVIEKGQTVTLRCDPISGHDNLYWYRRVMGKEIKFLLHFVKESKQDESGMPNNRFLAERTGGTYSTLKVQPAELEDSGVYFCASSKNAGEAFFGQGTRLTVV.

This sequence joins TRBV7-2 and TRBJ1-1; the D gene is possibly TRBD1 (6 bases). With 3 bases removed from V and 6 bases from J, the gap between germline ends came to 23 bases. Germline assignment: CDR1 SGHTA and CDR2 FQGNSA. CDR3 length: 17 residues. CDR3 DNA sequence: TGTGCCAGCAGCTTCAGGAGAGGACGGGGAGGGGGGTCTGAAGCTTTCTTT. This codes for CASSFRRGRGGGSEAFF.

The J gene is TRBJ2-7, the V gene TRBV18, with D perhaps matching TRBD2 (5 bases). Trimming cost V 6 bases and J 0 bases, with 12 bases left between them. Looked up from germline, CDR1 is KGHSH and CDR2 is LQKENI. This CDR3 has 14 amino acids. CDR3 sequence: CASSNTGSSYEQYF. The CDR3 nucleotides are TGTGCCAGCTCCAACACGGGGAGCTCCTACGAGCAGTACTTC.

V and J are TRBV5-5 and TRBJ1-2; D unclear. The V end lost 3 bases, the J end lost 8 bases, and 14 bases lay between the germline ends. This CDR3 region has 13 residues. CDR1 SGHKS and CDR2 YYEKEE come from the germline V gene (reference sequence). CDR3 nucleotide sequence: TGTGCCAGCAGCTGGACGGAGGTTGCCGGCTACACCTTC. It encodes CASSWTEVAGYTF.

The V call is TRBV7-3, the J call TRBJ1-1; 9 bases are shared with TRBD1. V lost 4 bases, J lost 3 bases, and 12 bases stayed unmatched. The CDR3 is made up of 17 amino acids. CDR1 and CDR2 (germline): SGHTA, FQGTGA. CDR3 in amino acids: CASSSRTGAFLYTEAFF. CDR3 nucleotides: TGTGCCAGCAGCTCGCGGACAGGGGCCTTCCTATACACTGAAGCTTTCTTT.

For this clone: The same CDR3 also results from other DNA sequences found in this sample. The rearrangement joins TRBV30 to TRBJ2-2; D possibly corresponds to TRBD1 (5 bases). From germline, CDR1 is GTSNPN and CDR2 SVGIG (reference sequence). CDR3 length: 13 residues. The ends were cut back, 3 bases at V and 2 bases at J, with 7 bases in the middle. CDR3 sequence: CAWRQGNTGELFF. The CDR3 nucleotides are TGTGCCTGGAGGCAGGGAAACACCGGGGAGCTGTTTTTT.

V is TRBV11-2 and J is TRBJ2-4; D is possibly TRBD2 (6 bases). The CDR3 totals 16 residues. The V end lost 4 bases, the J end lost 4 bases, and 17 bases lay between the germline ends. From germline, CDR1 is SGHAT and CDR2 FQNNGV. In DNA form, the CDR3 reads TGTGCCAGCAGCTCAGGGACTCTCGTAGGTAAAAACATTCAGTACTTC. Translating gives CASSSGTLVGKNIQYF.

V is TRBV29-1 and J is TRBJ2-2, with D maybe TRBD1 (6 bases). Germline V CDR1 and CDR2: SQVTM, ANQGSEA. This CDR3 has 15 amino acids. V was clipped by 1 base and J by 1 base, with 10 bases between them. CDR3 in DNA: TGCAGCGTTGAAGGGGTGACAGGGAACACCGGGGAGCTGTTTTTT. Protein sequence: CSVEGVTGNTGELFF.

The chain carries TRBV27 and TRBJ2-3, with TRBD1 matching 7 bases. CDR1 and CDR2 from the germline V gene are MNHEY and SMNVEV (reference sequence). Losses at the gene ends were 3 bases for V and 8 bases for J; bases not matched to a gene: 2. The CDR3 extends over 12 amino acids. The CDR3 is CASSLTGSTQYF. CDR3 DNA sequence: TGTGCCAGCAGTTTGACAGGGAGTACGCAGTATTTT.

The chain recombines TRBV18 with TRBJ1-3, with 8 bases identical to TRBD1. This CDR3 region has 17 residues. J was trimmed by 0 bases and V by 6 bases; bases with no gene match: 10. Germline values: CDR1 KGHSH, CDR2 LQKENI. The CDR3 coding sequence is TGTGCCAGCTCCCAAACTAGACAGGGGACCTCTGGAAACACCATATATTTT. This encodes CASSQTRQGTSGNTIYF.

This chain connects TRBV2 to TRBJ2-7; D possibly corresponds to TRBD1 (5 bases). Germline CDR1 and CDR2: SNHLY and FYNNEI. V was trimmed by 0 bases and J by 0 bases, leaving 15 bases between them. The CDR3 contains 17 residues. CDR3 sequence reads: CASSEAGYRSSSYEQYF. The CDR3 DNA reads TGTGCCAGCAGTGAAGCCGGGTACAGGAGTAGCTCCTACGAGCAGTACTTC.

The chain couples TRBV6-5 to TRBJ1-4; TRBD1 is a possible D gene (6 bases). V shed 6 bases and J shed 5 bases, with 13 bases lying between them. The CDR3 totals 14 residues. From germline, CDR1 is MNHEY and CDR2 SVGAGI. The CDR3 region has the DNA TGTGCCAGCAGGCAACAGGGCGGGAATGAAAAACTGTTTTTT. As protein: CASRQQGGNEKLFF.

This chain connects TRBV10-2 to TRBJ2-2; TRBD1 agrees at 8 bases. The CDR3 loop spans 15 amino acids. V shed 7 bases, J shed 1 base, and the junction held 5 bases outside the gene matches. Germline CDR1 WSHSY, CDR2 SAAADI. The CDR3 region is CASTGQALNTGELFF. CDR3 bases: TGCGCCAGCACGGGACAGGCCCTGAACACCGGGGAGCTGTTTTTT.

This chain uses TRBV4-2 with TRBJ2-3; D ambiguous. The V end lost 5 bases, the J end lost 0 bases, and 12 bases lay between the germline ends. Germline lookup yields CDR1 LGHNA and CDR2 YNFKEQ. The CDR3 runs to 15 residues. The CDR3 reads CASSLSETSTDTQYF. The CDR3 DNA reads TGTGCCAGCAGCTTAAGCGAGACCAGCACAGATACGCAGTATTTT.

The CDR3 nucleotides read TGTGCCAGCAGCACCTATAGCGGGGGGCCCTACGAGCAGTACTTC. As protein: CASSTYSGGPYEQYF. This chain connects TRBV28 to TRBJ2-7; TRBD2 aligns across 10 bases. This CDR3 has 15 amino acids. The trim removed 6 bases at V and 2 bases at J, leaving 7 bases unmatched. Germline CDR1 reads MDHEN; CDR2 reads SYDVKM.

This clone occurred a few times. The chain combines TRBV5-5 with TRBJ2-7; D possibly corresponds to TRBD2 (5 bases). The CDR3 is made up of 14 amino acids. With 3 bases removed from V and 3 bases from J, the gap between germline ends came to 13 bases. The germline CDR1 and CDR2 sequences are SGHKS and YYEKEE (reference sequence). CDR3 protein: CASSSPNGGYEQYF. The CDR3 DNA reads TGTGCCAGCAGCTCCCCGAATGGAGGCTACGAGCAGTACTTC.

The rearrangement uses TRBV5-4 and TRBJ2-3; D remains unclear. V was trimmed by 0 bases and J by 0 bases, leaving 5 bases between them. The length of the CDR3 is 14 residues. In germline, CDR1 is SGHNT, CDR2 YYREEE (reference sequence). The CDR3 protein is CASSLDPSTDTQYF. CDR3 nucleotide sequence: TGTGCCAGCAGCTTGGATCCGAGCACAGATACGCAGTATTTT. Full variable domain (remainder filled in from reference TRBV5-4 and TRBJ2-3): ETGVTQSPTHLIKTRGQQVTLRCSSQSGHNTVSWYQQALGQGPQFIFQYYREEENGRGNFPPRFSGLQFPNYSSELNVNALELDDSALYLCASSLDPSTDTQYFGPGTRLTVL.

The CDR3 is CSVDPVPGQGSNEQFF. The CDR3 DNA reads as TGCAGCGTTGATCCAGTGCCGGGACAGGGGTCCAATGAGCAGTTCTTC. The V call is TRBV29-1, the J call TRBJ2-1; 10 bases fit TRBD1. The CDR3 totals 16 residues. Germline lookup yields CDR1 SQVTM and CDR2 ANQGSEA. After removal of 3 bases from V and 6 bases from J, the junction contained 11 bases not matched to a gene.

The V gene is TRBV3-1 (or the pseudogene TRBV3-2), the J gene TRBJ1-1, with a possible D match to TRBD1 (5 bases). Trimming stripped 4 bases from V and 7 bases from J, with 13 bases between. Germline V gives CDR1 LGHDT, CDR2 YNNKEL (reference sequence). The CDR3 runs 13 residues. CDR3 sequence reads: CASSRSGGNEAFF. CDR3 coding DNA: TGTGCCAGCAGCCGATCCGGGGGGAATGAAGCTTTCTTT.

This chain links TRBV3-1 (or the pseudogene TRBV3-2) with TRBJ1-1; a weak D match, TRBD1 (5 bases). Germline lookup yields CDR1 LGHDT and CDR2 YNNKEL (reference sequence). V was clipped by 8 bases and J by 4 bases, with 17 bases between them. This CDR3 has 14 amino acids. CDR3 region: CASAISGSATEAFF. The CDR3 DNA reads as TGTGCCAGCGCAATATCAGGGTCGGCCACTGAAGCTTTCTTT.

The V call is TRBV27, the J call TRBJ2-1; maybe TRBD2 (5 bases). CDR1 and CDR2 from the germline V gene are MNHEY and SMNVEV (reference sequence). The CDR3 is made up of 16 amino acids. Deletions cut 1 base from V and 7 bases from J, with 17 bases between. CDR3 coding DNA: TGTGCCAGCAGTTTATTTCGGGGAGTCTCGGGGAATGAGCAGTTCTTC. Translated, it gives CASSLFRGVSGNEQFF.

The chain uses TRBV28 and TRBJ2-1, with no clear D. Germline assignment: CDR1 MDHEN and CDR2 SYDVKM. This CDR3 comprises 13 residues. The V end was cut by 4 bases, the J end by 10 bases, with 14 bases between. The DNA of the CDR3 is TGTGCCAGCAGTTCCCCAGCCCCCGGGGAGCAGTTCTTC. Protein: CASSSPAPGEQFF.

Notes on this clone: In the same sample, other DNA sequences code for this CDR3. The chain is built from TRBV14 and TRBJ1-1; D uncertain. The CDR3 runs 13 residues. The germline gives CDR1 SGHDN, CDR2 FVKESK. Deletions cut 1 base from V and 5 bases from J, with 8 bases between. For the CDR3, the DNA is TGTGCCAGCAGCCAAGGGGTCGGGACTGAAGCTTTCTTT. Encoded protein: CASSQGVGTEAFF.

The rearrangement links TRBV18 to TRBJ1-6, with 12 bases that match TRBD1. Germline V CDR1 and CDR2: KGHSH, LQKENI. The J segment lost 0 bases and the V segment lost 2 bases, leaving 11 bases of the junction unmatched. The CDR3 spans 21 residues. The CDR3 DNA reads as TGTGCCAGCTCACCAGGTGTGGGACAGGGGGCCGTGAGCTCCTATAATTCACCCCTCCACTTT. Protein: CASSPGVGQGAVSSYNSPLHF.

The chain carries TRBV6-5 and TRBJ1-2; D is perhaps TRBD1 (5 bases). Germline CDR1 reads MNHEY; CDR2 reads SVGAGI. CDR3 length equals 13 residues. V lost 8 bases to trimming and J lost 1 base, with 11 bases between them. The CDR3 sequence is CASAGHFNYGYTF. CDR3 bases: TGTGCCAGCGCAGGGCATTTTAACTATGGCTACACCTTC.

This clone occurred once. This chain links TRBV3-1 (or the pseudogene TRBV3-2) with TRBJ2-1; a weak D match, TRBD1 (5 bases). Germline CDR1 is LGHDT and CDR2 is YNNKEL (reference sequence). CDR3 length: 16 amino acids. V was pared by 3 bases and J by 0 bases, with 12 bases between. The CDR3 here is CASSHSDSSSYNEQFF. CDR3 coding DNA: TGTGCCAGCAGCCATTCAGACAGTAGCTCCTACAATGAGCAGTTCTTC.

The CDR3 here is CASSPTSGLSSYNEQFF. The CDR3 DNA reads TGTGCCAGCAGCCCAACTAGCGGGCTCAGCTCCTACAATGAGCAGTTCTTC. The chain recombines TRBV7-8 with TRBJ2-1, with 9 bases that match TRBD2. This CDR3 comprises 17 residues. Trimming cost V 5 bases and J 0 bases; bases outside gene matches: 8. Germline CDR1 reads SGHVS; CDR2 reads FQNEAQ.

In this sample, this clone turned up a few times. The chain carries TRBV7-2 and TRBJ2-1, with 9 bases aligning to TRBD2. Germline loops: CDR1 SGHTA, CDR2 FQGNSA. V shed 5 bases, J shed 4 bases, and the junction held 6 bases outside the gene matches. The CDR3 totals 15 residues. The CDR3 bases are TGTGCCAGCAGCAAGACTAGCGGCACATACAATGAGCAGTTCTTC. Residues: CASSKTSGTYNEQFF.